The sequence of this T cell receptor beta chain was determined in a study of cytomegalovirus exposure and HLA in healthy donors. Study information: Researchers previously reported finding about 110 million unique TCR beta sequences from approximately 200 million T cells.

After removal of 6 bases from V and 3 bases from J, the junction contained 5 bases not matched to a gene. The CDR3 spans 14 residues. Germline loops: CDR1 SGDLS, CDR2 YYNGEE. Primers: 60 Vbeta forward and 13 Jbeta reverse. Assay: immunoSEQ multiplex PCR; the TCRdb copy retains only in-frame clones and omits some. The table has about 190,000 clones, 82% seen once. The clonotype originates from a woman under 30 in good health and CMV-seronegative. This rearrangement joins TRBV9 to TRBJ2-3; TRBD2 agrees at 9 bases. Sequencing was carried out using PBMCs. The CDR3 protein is CASIVTSGTDTQYF. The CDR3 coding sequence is TGTGCCAGCATAGTGACTAGCGGTACAGATACGCAGTATTTT.